This TCR beta chain was captured in a study of early T cells in non-severe SARS-CoV-2 infection. Broader study findings: VDJdb matching, biased toward anti-spike CD8 responses, missed private and CD4 specificities.

One entry per CDR3 protein results from TCRdb running MiXCR on the 5' RACE reads. Here the sample spans fewer than 30,000 distinct CDR3 sequences, 5% to 6.5% being singletons. Germline-derived CDR1 and CDR2 are DFQATT and SNEGSKA (reference sequence). Trimming removed 5 bases at V and 0 bases at J, with 11 bases between. This CDR3 spans 14 amino acids. This clonotype was observed many times. Antigen specificity is unknown. The origin of this receptor is an adult who was a healthcare worker with PCR-confirmed SARS-CoV-2 infection or an uninfected control (not recorded which). Sequences were obtained from whole blood. The rearrangement uses TRBV20-1 and TRBJ1-5, with a weak D call TRBD1 (5 bases). The CDR3 bases are TGCAGTGCTTTCCGGGGCGATAGCAATCAGCCCCAGCATTTT. Translated, it gives CSAFRGDSNQPQHF.